Listed below are T cell receptor beta chains from one sample, sequenced in a study of cytomegalovirus exposure and HLA in healthy donors. Using immunoSEQ multiplex PCR, the repertoire was profiled, and TCRdb retains in-frame clones only, with some absent. In the table there are 55,000 to 80,000 clones, 90% to 95% of which are singletons. Sample: PBMCs. The receptors were sampled from a man aged 18 to 29 in good health and CMV-seronegative. Each CDR3 is given with its conserved first and last residue. Each record gives: clone size, D gene, V gene, J gene, CDR3 protein, CDR3 DNA. D genes are given only for firm matches. Some rows mark clone size as missing; the rest say once, few, many or name a class of expanded clone.

NA	NA	TRBV7-3	TRBJ2-3	CASSPGGGDTQYF	TGTGCCAGCAGCCCCGGGGGTGGGGATACGCAGTATTTT
NA	TRBD2	TRBV2	TRBJ2-1	CATISGGAADEQFF	TGTGCCACCATAAGCGGGGGGGCCGCGGATGAGCAGTTCTTC
once	TRBD1	TRBV7-9	TRBJ2-1	CASSSIRDRGSGEQFF	TGTGCCAGCAGCTCAATCCGGGACAGGGGATCGGGTGAGCAGTTCTTC
NA	NA	TRBV28	TRBJ1-1	CASSSPTGLIIAFF	TGTGCCAGCAGTTCACCCACAGGGCTCATCATAGCTTTCTTT
NA	NA	TRBV5-1	TRBJ1-1	CASSFSQGNTEAFF	TGCGCCAGCAGCTTTAGTCAGGGGAACACTGAAGCTTTCTTT
once	TRBD1	TRBV7-9	TRBJ2-1	CASTDSGTGYEQFF	TGTGCCAGCACCGACTCCGGGACAGGTTATGAGCAGTTCTTC
NA	NA	TRBV7-7	TRBJ2-1	CASSSTWGQINEQFF	TGTGCTAGCAGCTCTACATGGGGACAAATCAATGAGCAGTTCTTC
NA	NA	TRBV7-9	TRBJ2-7	CASSPQTNSYEQYF	TGTGCCAGCAGCCCGCAGACAAATTCCTACGAGCAGTACTTC
NA	TRBD1	TRBV5-8	TRBJ1-1	CASIDRAGGTEAFF	TGTGCCAGCATCGACAGGGCGGGAGGCACTGAAGCTTTCTTT
NA	NA	TRBV28	TRBJ2-7	CASRAFYEQYF	TGTGCCAGCAGGGCATTCTACGAGCAGTACTTC
NA	NA	TRBV4-2	TRBJ2-7	CASSQESGGEQYF	TGTGCCAGCAGCCAAGAATCCGGGGGAGAGCAGTACTTC
NA	TRBD1	TRBV11-2	TRBJ1-1	CASTIRGQGNTEAFF	TGTGCCAGCACCATAAGAGGACAGGGCAACACTGAAGCTTTCTTT
NA	TRBD1	TRBV10-3	TRBJ2-1	CAGGQGFEQFF	TGTGCCGGGGGACAGGGGTTTGAGCAGTTCTTC
NA	NA	TRBV29-1	TRBJ1-2	CSARQWGDDGYTF	TGCAGCGCCCGCCAGTGGGGGGACGATGGCTACACCTTC
NA	TRBD1	TRBV18	TRBJ1-1	CASSPTQGVNTEAFF	TGTGCCAGCTCACCCACCCAGGGGGTGAACACTGAAGCTTTCTTT
NA	TRBD2	TRBV7-2	TRBJ2-1	CASSQTSGGAGEQFF	TGTGCCAGCAGCCAGACTAGCGGGGGGGCTGGTGAGCAGTTCTTC
NA	NA	TRBV5-1	TRBJ1-6	CASSLAPDNNSPLHF	TGCGCCAGCAGCTTGGCCCCGGACAATAATTCACCCCTCCACTTT
NA	TRBD2	TRBV4-1	TRBJ2-3	CASSQGASGGFDTQYF	TGCGCCAGCAGCCAAGGGGCTAGCGGGGGCTTCGATACGCAGTATTTT
NA	TRBD1	TRBV7-8	TRBJ1-1	CASSLRQGRGWATEAFF	TGTGCCAGCAGCTTAAGACAGGGTAGGGGCTGGGCCACTGAAGCTTTCTTT
NA	TRBD2	TRBV27	TRBJ2-2	CASSPRLRGLAGGIGELFF	TGTGCCAGCAGTCCACGACTCCGGGGACTAGCGGGGGGGATCGGGGAGCTGTTTTTT
NA	NA	TRBV6-6	TRBJ2-5	CASSGYREGTQYF	TGTGCCAGCAGTGGATACAGGGAGGGGACCCAGTACTTC
NA	TRBD1	TRBV18	TRBJ2-4	CASSPDRVAKNIQYF	TGTGCCAGCTCGCCAGACAGGGTAGCCAAAAACATTCAGTACTTC
NA	NA	TRBV7-3	TRBJ2-3	CASSLGRGPGDTQYF	TGTGCCAGCAGCTTAGGGCGGGGGCCAGGAGATACGCAGTATTTT
once	NA	TRBV30	TRBJ1-5	CAWSHTGTGGQPQHF	TGTGCCTGGAGTCACACCGGGACGGGGGGTCAGCCCCAGCATTTT
once	NA	TRBV7-2	TRBJ1-4	CASSFDRTNEKLFF	TGTGCCAGCAGTTTTGACAGAACTAATGAAAAACTGTTTTTT
NA	NA	TRBV7-9	TRBJ2-3	CASSPPTDTQYF	TGTGCCAGCAGCCCCCCTACGGATACGCAGTATTTT